These 7 T cell receptor beta chains originate from one sample sequenced in a study of vaccination effects on CD4 cells after COVID-19. Their antigen targets remain unknown. The authors isolated CD4+ T cells after around 10 days of culture. Data came from immunoSEQ multiplex PCR; TCRdb stores just in-frame clones and leaves some out. The sample holds around 40,000 clones, about 70% seen once. Specimen: CD4+ T cells from PBMCs cultured without peptide, collected before COVID-19 vaccination. The receptors originated from a human donor who received a COVID-19 vaccine.

A single count supports this clone. The rearrangement links TRBV6-6 to TRBJ1-3; D is uncertain. The CDR3 is 18 amino acids. Trimming left V 5 bases short and J 0 bases short, with 20 bases between. Germline assignment: CDR1 MNHNY and CDR2 SVGAGI (reference sequence). The CDR3 region is CASSPTFLRASSGNTIYF. The CDR3 bases are TGTGCCAGCAGTCCCACCTTCTTGAGGGCATCCTCTGGAAACACCATATATTTT.

V and J are TRBV11-2 and TRBJ1-2; D unresolved. Trimming took off 6 bases at V and 4 bases at J, with 12 bases between the two ends. Germline values: CDR1 SGHAT, CDR2 FQNNGV. The length of the CDR3 is 13 residues. The CDR3 DNA reads as TGTGCCAGCAGAAACTCGGGGATCTATGGCTACACCTTC. It codes for CASRNSGIYGYTF.

This clone was counted a single time. The chain couples TRBV7-9 to TRBJ2-5; 10 bases line up with TRBD1. The CDR3 covers 14 residues. Germline V gives CDR1 SEHNR, CDR2 FQNEAQ (reference sequence). Trimming cost V 3 bases and J 5 bases; bases outside gene matches: 3. For the CDR3, the DNA is TGTGCCAGCAGCTTCGGACAGGGGGTCGAGACCCAGTACTTC. Amino acid sequence: CASSFGQGVETQYF.

The V gene is TRBV11-2, the J gene TRBJ1-2, with no clear D. CDR1 SGHAT and CDR2 FQNNGV come from the germline V gene. This CDR3 contains 13 residues. Between the trimmed V and J ends, which lost 5 bases and 5 bases, there was a span of 12 bases. The CDR3 DNA is TGTGCCAGCAGCGCAGGCGGCAGATATGGCTACACCTTC. This gives the protein CASSAGGRYGYTF.

The J gene is TRBJ1-5, the V gene TRBV5-6; D ambiguous. The CDR3 loop spans 13 amino acids. V lost 1 base, J lost 7 bases, and 9 bases lay in between. Germline V gives CDR1 SGHDT, CDR2 YYEEEE. Written as DNA, the CDR3 is TGTGCCAGCAGCTTGCGTCGGCGGCAGCCCCAGCATTTT. Encoded protein: CASSLRRRQPQHF.

V gene TRBV19 combines with J gene TRBJ1-1, with D perhaps matching TRBD1 (5 bases). CDR1 and CDR2 (germline): LNHDA, SQIVND (reference sequence). CDR3 length: 15 residues. V dropped 6 bases and J dropped 5 bases, with 19 bases sitting between them. The CDR3 loop reads CASSHRGEGRTEAFF. CDR3 bases: TGTGCCAGTAGCCACCGGGGGGAGGGTCGTACTGAAGCTTTCTTT.

The chain recombines TRBV6-5 with TRBJ2-1; weak D call: TRBD2 (7 bases). The CDR3 contains 14 residues. V was pared by 5 bases and J by 9 bases, with 17 bases between. CDR1 MNHEY and CDR2 SVGAGI come from the germline V gene. CDR3 nucleotide sequence: TGTGCCAGCAGTAGAAGGGGGGGGTTCGGTGAGCAGTTCTTC. Its translation: CASSRRGGFGEQFF.